The present T cell receptor (beta chain) was sequenced within a study of Graves' ophthalmopathy and Graves' hyperthyroidism. With regard to this clonotype: Its target is unknown.

Excluded were patients with other autoimmune diseases, uncontrolled infections, pregnancy or lactation. PBMCs originated in roughly 10 ml of fresh peripheral blood. J gave up 4 bases and V 4 bases, and 6 bases lay outside the gene matches. The CDR3 length is 14 residues. The germline CDR1 and CDR2 sequences are SQVTM and ANQGSEA. Points from the study as a whole: The model forecast ophthalmopathy progression, reaching around 66% sensitivity and about 75% specificity.

Researchers took RNA transcripts and amplified TCR beta CDR3 regions from them. The workflow started with a first-round RT-PCR run with HTBI primers and then moved on to a second-round multiplex PCR. TCRdb fed the multiplex PCR reads into MiXCR, producing one record per CDR3 protein. In the table there are 200,000 to 250,000 distinct CDR3 sequences, 20% to 25% of which are singletons. The TCR was taken from a woman aged 45-65 years with Graves' ophthalmopathy. The chain joins TRBV29-1 to TRBJ1-1; 10 bases line up with TRBD1. Sequences were obtained from peripheral blood. The CDR3 spells CSVGSTGGTTEAFF. The CDR3 coding sequence is TGCAGCGTTGGGTCGACAGGGGGCACCACTGAAGCTTTCTTT.